This T cell receptor beta chain is drawn from a study of T cells in Graves' hyperthyroidism and ophthalmopathy (dated by TCRdb to between 2018 and 2021). With respect to the entire study: Peripheral blood samples were taken at initial diagnosis, before any treatment was given. A discovery cohort of around 98 patients, roughly 45 with Graves' ophthalmopathy and more than 55 with stable Graves' hyperthyroidism, was used to find distinguishing TCR V-J signatures. Prospective prediction of ophthalmopathy was tested in an independent validation cohort consisting of roughly 20 hyperthyroidism patients and around 16 patients who later progressed to ophthalmopathy. The 100 or so discovery patients were randomly split 7:3 into training and test sets. In several Graves' hyperthyroidism patients, the study also compared T-cell repertoires from thyroid tissue with T-cell repertoires from blood. Once sampling was done, hyperthyroidism patients were given methimazole at a starting dose of 30 mg daily, whereas ophthalmopathy patients were given high-dose intravenous methylprednisolone. TCR Vbeta CDR3 sequencing of 130 to 150 peripheral blood samples (over 40 ophthalmopathy, some 75 hyperthyroidism and approximately 17 progressor patients) is reported in the paper. The study at large found these results: Most expanded thyroid clonotypes (frequency above 0.001) were also found in blood, which suggests that blood repertoires may mirror thyroid immune responses. Sample size was not statistically predetermined, and investigators were not blinded to group allocation. In cross-validation, a model built on a 13 V-J signature told ophthalmopathy apart from stable hyperthyroidism with 87.88% sensitivity and roughly 83% specificity, and in testing the same model reached 80%/75%. In validation, the model predicted progression to ophthalmopathy a median of 6.5 months before onset, with roughly 71% sensitivity and 72.22% specificity.

V lost 4 bases and J lost 7 bases, and the count of bases not matched to a germline gene is 11. CDR3 length: 17 amino acids, cysteine to phenylalanine. Of the read, only the CDR3 DNA is kept; its 51 bases are in frame from base 1. The germline V gene sets CDR1 to SNHLY and CDR2 to FYNNEI. The sample holds a few counts of this clonotype. Its specific antigen is unknown. No much larger clone is present one base from it, and per-base qualities are unavailable. In the ophthalmopathy patients, disease was moderately to severely active, with a Clinical Activity Score of 3 or more, a NOSPECS grade of 4 or more, and a duration of less than 3 months. Patients with uncontrolled infections, other autoimmune diseases, pregnancy or lactation were excluded. Diagnoses were established on the basis of clinical symptoms, serum thyroxine and TRAb, thyroid ultrasound, and orbital computed tomography. PBMCs were separated from about 10 ml of fresh peripheral blood using Ficoll-Paque density gradient centrifugation. Trizol reagent was used to extract total RNA, and RNA quality was then checked on an Agilent 2100 Bioanalyzer.

TCR beta CDR3 regions were amplified from RNA transcripts. The first round of RT-PCR for the TCR CDR3 was performed with the HTBI primer set and the Qiagen OneStep RT-PCR kit. The libraries were constructed in a second round of multiplex PCR and then size-selected and purified. Sequencing of the libraries was done on an Illumina HiSeq2000 using paired-end 100 bp reads. Under the source paper's analysis protocol: SOAPnuke was used to process the raw data, throwing out any read that contained adapters or uncalled bases, had a mean Phred below 15, or lacked an exact constant-primer or identifier match. COPE v1.2.5 was used to merge high-quality paired reads, and clonotypes were defined as unique nucleotide sequences. MiTCR v1.1 was used to align the clonotypes against IMGT TRBV, TRBD and TRBJ reference segments. Only V-J combinations with frequency above 0.0001, covering about 99% of repertoires, were analysed. The TCS score was defined as the ratio of F50 (clonal expansion) to E x V (chaos), calculated using BLOSUM62-based TCRdist between CDR3 peptides within each V-J. Welch's t-statistics and random forest reduced roughly 500 V-J features to 10 to 15, which were used in a naive Bayes classifier (R e1071). Thyroid-blood repertoire similarity was quantified with the Morisita-Horn index. The public reads were reanalyzed by TCRdb: fastp trimming at Q25, MiXCR alignment, in-frame beta chains only. Every distinct CDR3 protein forms one entry, paired with its most common genes and DNA. It is TCRdb's table, rather than the study itself, that gives the V and J calls and clone size. Present in this sample are more than 500,000 distinct CDR3 sequences, under 15% of which were seen just once. Jointly, the top ten make up about 3.9% of the sample.

The rearrangement joined TRBV2 to TRBJ2-2; a stretch of 11 junction bases matches TRBD2. This clonotype was sampled from a woman between 40 and 55 years old with Graves' ophthalmopathy. Sequences were obtained from blood. At the DNA level, the sequence is TGTGCCAGCAGTGGGTTCATAGCGGGAGGGCCCGGCGGGGAGCTGTTTTTT. This translates into CASSGFIAGGPGGELFF.